This TCR beta chain was recorded in a study of blood T cells in healthy people across ages (dated by TCRdb to between 2015 and 2016). Study-wide context: In model experiments, template switching captured roughly one uniquely barcoded TCR beta cDNA molecule for every two T cells. Using the same blood draw, the study looked at two additional independent replicas of 1 million unique cDNA reads for two donors, one aged 18 to 30 and the other aged 80 or older. To track age-related changes in TCR beta repertoire diversity, the study relied on deep sequencing normalized with unique cDNA molecular identifiers. To avoid experimental bias, donors of different ages were randomly spread across the sequencing lanes. Four age groups were formed from the donors: young (average approximately 17 years), middle-aged (more than 35), aged (roughly 56) and long-lived (approximately 78).

The donors were roughly 38 Caucasian individuals from Russia, aged roughly 6 to 100 years, who were systemically healthy. Each donor gave ten milliliters of peripheral blood, drawn into EDTA-treated Vacutainer tubes. PBMCs were isolated by Ficoll-Paque density-gradient centrifugation, with at least 7 million obtained per sample. Total RNA was extracted from PBMCs with Trizol reagent, with at least 5.5 micrograms obtained per sample. The percentages of naive CD45RAhigh/CD27high T cells were determined by flow cytometry on a PBMC aliquot from every donor. The library relied on 5' RACE. Sequencing was performed on an Illumina HiSeq 2500. A second roughly 6 to 12 cycle PCR used a sample-barcoded 5' primer and a J-beta primer mix. Each TCR beta cDNA molecule received a unique molecular identifier from a template-switch 5' adaptor carrying 12 random nucleotides. Each sample yielded at least 2.5 million CDR3-containing paired-end reads. All of the RNA was converted into first-strand cDNA using the Mint cDNA synthesis kit, with a TRBC-specific oligonucleotide serving as the primer. All cDNA was treated with uracil-DNA glycosylase and then went through a first 18-cycle PCR with the universal primers M1SS and BC2_uni_R. The study's own analysis went as follows. Each sample was normalized by randomly selecting 1 million high-quality reads, each carrying a distinct molecular identifier. Instead of being binned into consensus sequences, reads that shared molecular identifiers were thrown out. CDR3 identification, clonotype clustering and error correction used MiTCR with a Q25 quality threshold and the strictest error-elimination algorithm. Lower-bound total TCR beta diversity was estimated with a nonparametric unseen species model using Euler transformation. The raw public reads went through TCRdb reprocessing: fastp at Q25, MiXCR clone calling, in-frame beta chains kept. Duplicate CDR3 protein sequences are folded into a single record with the most common DNA and genes. What appears here as the V and J calls and clone size reflects TCRdb's work, not the paper's. Here the sample has under 1,000,000 distinct CDR3 sequences; about half occur a single time. The ten largest account for 15% to 20% of the sample.

Here is what the overall study found, with its caveats: Compared with the aged group, more naive CD4+ T cells, fewer expanded clones and increased TCR diversity were shown by the long-lived group, suggesting age selection. Observed TCR beta diversity per million T cells fell roughly linearly with age, and a significant reduction was already apparent by age approximately 41. There was a strong correlation between observed TCR beta diversity and the percentage of naive T cells measured by flow cytometry. The CMV infection status of donors was not known, potentially confounding age-related changes in expanded clonotypes. Conclusive comparison of naive and antigen-experienced compartments was prevented by the profiling of bulk unsorted PBMCs. Total diversity estimates from one million sequenced T cells were considered lower bounds and underestimates.

From its cysteine to its phenylalanine, the CDR3 spans 13 amino acids. Only the CDR3 portion is preserved as DNA: 39 bases, with reading frame beginning at the first base. The germline V gene specifies SGHRS as CDR1 and YFSETQ as CDR2. V and J lose 0 bases and 5 bases, and a span of 9 bases separates them. To note about this clonotype: The antigen it recognizes is unknown. Base qualities are not provided; no much larger clone lies one nucleotide away.

The sequenced material came from blood. This receptor was taken from a man older than 75 in good health. This sequence uses TRBV5-1 and TRBJ2-7; no D gene is confidently identified. The CDR3 sequence is CASSLGPWNEQYF. The DNA sequence is TGCGCCAGCAGCTTGGGGCCCTGGAACGAGCAGTACTTC. The CDR3 plus the reference TRBV5-1 and TRBJ2-7 genes for the other parts give the full variable domain: KAGVTQTPRYLIKTRGQQVTLSCSPISGHRSVSWYQQTPGQGLQFLFEYFSETQRNKGNFPGRFSGRQFSNSRSEMNVSTLELGDSALYLCASSLGPWNEQYFGPGTRLTVT.